The next 32 T cell receptor beta chains were all read from a single sample in a study of CD8 T cell repertoires and HIV-1 epitope variants. Their antigens remain unidentified. Profiled with immunoSEQ multiplex PCR; TCRdb holds only in-frame clones, not every one. The sample lists over 4,000 clones; 55% to 80% were seen once. The material sequenced was cultured CD8+ T cells derived from PBMCs. The receptors originated from a male donor with HIV.

The chain recombines TRBV28 with TRBJ2-5; D unresolved. CDR1 and CDR2 from the germline V gene are MDHEN and SYDVKM. Trimming cost V 1 base and J 3 bases, with 9 bases left between them. The CDR3 runs to 14 residues. The CDR3 here is CASSLYGTKETQYF. CDR3 in DNA: TGTGCCAGCAGTTTATACGGTACTAAAGAGACCCAGTACTTC.

Here the CDR3 reads CASSEAQRDEQYF. Written as DNA, the CDR3 is TGTGCCAGCAGTGAAGCCCAGCGGGACGAGCAGTACTTC. The chain joins TRBV2 to TRBJ2-7, with D tentatively TRBD2 (6 bases). CDR3 length equals 13 residues. Germline assignment: CDR1 SNHLY and CDR2 FYNNEI. V lost 0 bases to trimming and J lost 5 bases, with 8 bases between them.

The chain has TRBV18 and TRBJ2-7; no firm D call. With 3 bases removed from V and 5 bases from J, the gap between germline ends came to 20 bases. This CDR3 region has 16 residues. The germline CDR1 and CDR2 sequences are KGHSH and LQKENI. The CDR3 sequence is CASSPTGSVRVHEQYF. Here the CDR3 DNA reads TGTGCCAGCTCACCGACCGGGTCAGTAAGAGTCCACGAGCAGTACTTC.

A few counts support this clone. The rearrangement uses TRBV9 and TRBJ2-7; the D gene is possibly TRBD1 (7 bases). Germline lookup yields CDR1 SGDLS and CDR2 YYNGEE. Trimming pared 2 bases from V and 5 bases from J, leaving 14 bases between. This CDR3 spans 14 amino acids. The CDR3 protein is CASSVSGGMDEQYF. CDR3 nucleotides: TGTGCCAGCAGCGTGTCAGGGGGGATGGACGAGCAGTACTTC.

The chain is built from TRBV19 and TRBJ1-2; 7 bases align to TRBD1. The V gene's germline CDR1 is LNHDA and CDR2 SQIVND (reference sequence). This CDR3 spans 13 amino acids. Trimming cost V 4 bases and J 4 bases; bases outside gene matches: 3. This chain's CDR3 is CASSTPGGYGYTF. The CDR3 DNA follows: TGTGCCAGTAGTACCCCAGGGGGCTATGGCTACACCTTC. The variable domain in full, completed from reference TRBV19 and TRBJ1-2, reads DGGITQSPKYLFRKEGQNVTLSCEQNLNHDAMYWYRQDPGQGLRLIYYSQIVNDFQKGDIAEGYSVSREKKESFPLTVTSAQKNPTAFYLCASSTPGGYGYTFGSGTRLTVV.

The chain carries TRBV2 and TRBJ2-3; TRBD1 matches at 8 bases. This CDR3 comprises 15 residues. CDR1 is SNHLY, CDR2 FYNNEI, per germline. V trimming: 1 base; J trimming: 6 bases; junction bases outside the gene matches: 6. CDR3 amino acids: CASSEGSGGEDTQYF. CDR3 nucleotides: TGTGCCAGCAGTGAAGGGTCAGGGGGCGAGGATACGCAGTATTTT.

This chain uses TRBV9 with TRBJ1-2; no definite D call. V lost 3 bases, J lost 5 bases, and 8 bases lay in between. Germline lookup yields CDR1 SGDLS and CDR2 YYNGEE. The CDR3 runs to 12 residues. CDR3 DNA: TGTGCCAGCAGCGCGACGGAATATGGCTACACCTTC. It is translated as CASSATEYGYTF. The full variable domain, its missing parts supplied by reference TRBV9 and TRBJ1-2, is DSGVTQTPKHLITATGQRVTLRCSPRSGDLSVYWYQQSLDQGLQFLIQYYNGEERAKGNILERFSAQQFPDLHSELNLSSLELGDSALYFCASSATEYGYTFGSGTRLTVV.

V is TRBV7-3 and J is TRBJ2-3, with 10 bases lining up with TRBD2. CDR3 size: 16 residues. Germline V lookup: CDR1 SGHTA, CDR2 FQGTGA. Germline trimming cut 5 bases from V and 5 bases from J; bases unmatched to any gene: 10. This chain's CDR3 is CASSPTLAGGGDTQYF. The CDR3 bases are TGTGCCAGCAGCCCGACCTTAGCGGGGGGCGGAGATACGCAGTATTTT.

V gene TRBV27 combines with J gene TRBJ2-3, with 10 bases fitting TRBD2. Per germline, CDR1 MNHEY and CDR2 SMNVEV (reference sequence). The CDR3 sequence is 18 residues long. With V trimmed by 3 bases and J by 5 bases, 14 bases remained unmatched. CDR3 bases: TGTGCCAGCAGTTTTACAACGACTAGGGAGCGGGGGGGAGATACGCAGTATTTT. Translating it yields CASSFTTTRERGGDTQYF.

The chain has TRBV7-8 and TRBJ2-3; the D gene is possibly TRBD1 (5 bases). This CDR3 is 14 amino acids long. V was trimmed by 1 base and J by 6 bases, leaving 11 bases between them. In germline, CDR1 is SGHVS, CDR2 FQNEAQ. The CDR3 region is CASSLGPKGDTQYF. In nucleotides, the CDR3 is TGTGCCAGCAGCTTAGGCCCCAAGGGGGATACGCAGTATTTT.

This sequence joins TRBV9 and TRBJ2-1, with D perhaps matching TRBD2 (6 bases). CDR3 length: 16 amino acids. Germline V gene sequence: CDR1 SGDLS, CDR2 YYNGEE. The V end was cut by 3 bases, the J end by 2 bases, with 15 bases between. The CDR3 sequence: CASSGGTAGPYNEQFF. In nucleotides, the CDR3 is TGTGCCAGCAGCGGTGGTACGGCGGGGCCCTACAATGAGCAGTTCTTC.

This clone was detected a few times. The chain is built from TRBV28 and TRBJ1-2, with 9 bases aligning to TRBD1. This CDR3 comprises 13 residues. Trimming took 7 bases from V and 7 from J; bases not matched to a gene: 7. Germline assignment: CDR1 MDHEN and CDR2 SYDVKM. Here the CDR3 DNA reads TGTGCCAGCATGGGACAGGGCCGTGGTGGCTACACCTTC. Residues: CASMGQGRGGYTF.

The chain combines TRBV5-4 with TRBJ2-1, with 8 bases lining up with TRBD1. V lost 4 bases, J lost 5 bases, and 8 bases stayed unmatched. The CDR3 runs to 15 residues. Looked up from germline, CDR1 is SGHNT and CDR2 is YYREEE (reference sequence). CDR3 in amino acids: CASSPVGQGNNEQFF. The DNA of the CDR3 is TGTGCCAGCAGCCCTGTAGGACAGGGAAACAATGAGCAGTTCTTC.

The V call is TRBV5-8, the J call TRBJ2-7, with 8 bases aligning to TRBD1. The junction had 15 bases not matched to a gene; V was cut back by 4 bases and J by 3 bases. From germline, CDR1 is SGHTS and CDR2 YDEGEE. The CDR3 sequence is 17 residues long. CDR3 in amino acids: CASSPYDPDREYYEQYF. The CDR3 DNA reads as TGTGCCAGCAGCCCTTACGATCCGGACAGGGAATACTACGAGCAGTACTTC.

The rearrangement uses TRBV5-1 and TRBJ1-1, with TRBD1 matching 8 bases. Germline CDR1 reads SGHRS; CDR2 reads YFSETQ. The CDR3 covers 16 residues. Germline trimming cut 5 bases from V and 0 bases from J; bases unmatched to any gene: 9. For the CDR3, the DNA is TGCGCCAGCAGACCTGCCGGACAGGGAATGAACACTGAAGCTTTCTTT. Translated: CASRPAGQGMNTEAFF.

This chain links TRBV30 with TRBJ1-1; D is ambiguous. V lost 6 bases, J lost 0 bases, and 11 bases lay in between. Germline CDR1 is GTSNPN and CDR2 is SVGIG (reference sequence). The CDR3 has 13 residues. The CDR3 loop reads CACYPGLNTEAFF. CDR3 sequence (DNA): TGTGCCTGCTACCCGGGTTTGAACACTGAAGCTTTCTTT.

The rearrangement links TRBV7-8 to TRBJ2-3; maybe TRBD1 (6 bases). The CDR3 totals 14 residues. From germline, CDR1 is SGHVS and CDR2 FQNEAQ. The V end was cut by 5 bases, the J end by 5 bases, with 14 bases between. CDR3 sequence reads: CASSALTGLDTQYF. The CDR3 DNA reads as TGTGCCAGCAGCGCCCTTACAGGGTTAGATACGCAGTATTTT.

CDR3 loop: CASSLAGQGSYNEQFF. CDR3 nucleotide sequence: TGTGCCAGCAGCTTAGCGGGACAGGGCTCCTACAATGAGCAGTTCTTC. The chain combines TRBV7-3 with TRBJ2-1, with TRBD1 matching over 9 bases. V was clipped by 2 bases and J by 0 bases; unmatched bases: 2. Germline CDR1 reads SGHTA; CDR2 reads FQGTGA. This CDR3 has 16 amino acids.

The V and J genes are TRBV9 and TRBJ1-1; D remains unclear. Trimming took 3 bases from V and 1 from J, leaving 10 bases between them. The CDR3 spans 14 residues. Germline loops: CDR1 SGDLS, CDR2 YYNGEE. The CDR3 coding sequence is TGTGCCAGCAGCGGAAAAGGTAGGAACACTGAAGCTTTCTTT. Its protein is CASSGKGRNTEAFF.

The rearrangement joins TRBV6-5 to TRBJ1-3; D is uncertain. This CDR3 comprises 14 residues. Per the germline V gene, CDR1 is MNHEY and CDR2 is SVGAGI. With 5 bases removed from V and 0 bases from J, the gap between germline ends came to 8 bases. CDR3 DNA: TGTGCCAGCAGTGAAACAGACTCTGGAAACACCATATATTTT. It translates to CASSETDSGNTIYF.

This rearrangement joins TRBV2 to TRBJ2-1; 8 positions agree with TRBD1. With V trimmed by 8 bases and J by 7 bases, 7 bases remained unmatched. The V gene's germline CDR1 is SNHLY and CDR2 FYNNEI. The CDR3 has 13 residues. The chain's CDR3 is CASGQGAHNEQFF. CDR3 bases: TGTGCCAGCGGGCAGGGGGCGCATAATGAGCAGTTCTTC.

CDR3 residues: CASRKIKRGSQETQYF. The DNA of the CDR3 is TGTGCCAGCAGGAAAATAAAGAGGGGTTCCCAAGAGACCCAGTACTTC. The V gene is TRBV28, the J gene TRBJ2-5; D may be TRBD1 or TRBD2 (5 bases each). Germline V lookup: CDR1 MDHEN, CDR2 SYDVKM. Trimming shortened V by 6 bases and J by 1 base, and 18 bases separated the two germline ends. This CDR3 spans 16 amino acids.

This chain joins TRBV6-1 and TRBJ2-7; TRBD2 agrees at 8 bases. The junction had 10 bases not matched to a gene; V was cut back by 4 bases and J by 5 bases. Germline CDR1 MNHNS, CDR2 SASEGT. This CDR3 contains 15 residues. The CDR3 sequence: CASSVERGLSHEQYF. Here the CDR3 DNA reads TGTGCCAGCAGTGTTGAGCGGGGGCTAAGCCACGAGCAGTACTTC.

CDR3 DNA sequence: TGTGCCAGCAGTTACTCGCGACAGGGTAATGAGCCCCAGCATTTT. It is translated as CASSYSRQGNEPQHF. The V call is TRBV6-5, the J call TRBJ1-5; 7 bases align to TRBD1. The CDR3 covers 15 residues. Per the germline V gene, CDR1 is MNHEY and CDR2 is SVGAGI. The trim removed 0 bases at V and 8 bases at J, leaving 7 bases unmatched.

The J gene is TRBJ1-1, the V gene TRBV6-4; D ambiguous. Trimming took 3 bases from V and 6 from J, leaving 14 bases between them. Germline assignment: CDR1 MRHNA and CDR2 SNTAGT. There are 14 residues in the CDR3. CDR3 coding DNA: TGTGCCAGCAGTGAAGGTCCGGGAGCACCTGAAGCTTTCTTT. This encodes CASSEGPGAPEAFF.

The chain is built from TRBV5-6 and TRBJ2-2, with 7 bases lining up with TRBD1. CDR3 length: 18 residues. Trimming cost V 1 base and J 0 bases; bases outside gene matches: 9. Germline V gives CDR1 SGHDT, CDR2 YYEEEE. In DNA, the CDR3 is TGTGCCAGCAGCTTGTTAGGAGCCGGGACAGCGAACACCGGGGAGCTGTTTTTT. Translation: CASSLLGAGTANTGELFF.

The rearrangement links TRBV9 to TRBJ2-5, with D perhaps matching TRBD1 (6 bases). Germline lookup yields CDR1 SGDLS and CDR2 YYNGEE. Trimming cost V 0 bases and J 5 bases, with 14 bases left between them. This CDR3 has 15 amino acids. CDR3: CASSVAVGARETQYF. Here the CDR3 DNA reads TGTGCCAGCAGCGTAGCTGTGGGGGCTAGGGAGACCCAGTACTTC.

This clone has a handful of counts. V gene TRBV7-9 combines with J gene TRBJ1-2, with D possibly matching TRBD1 (5 bases). Per the germline V gene, CDR1 is SEHNR and CDR2 is FQNEAQ (reference sequence). V lost 5 bases and J 6 bases, leaving 10 bases between the germline ends. The CDR3 runs 12 residues. CDR3 amino acids: CASSLGRNGYTF. The CDR3 DNA reads as TGTGCCAGCAGCCTGGGGCGGAATGGCTACACCTTC.

V and J are TRBV6-6 and TRBJ2-1; D perhaps matches TRBD2 (7 bases). The CDR3 spans 15 residues. Between the trimmed V and J ends, which lost 0 bases and 7 bases, there was a span of 13 bases. In germline, CDR1 is MNHNY, CDR2 SVGAGI (reference sequence). CDR3 sequence (DNA): TGTGCCAGCAGTTACTCGCAGGGGACTATGAATGAGCAGTTCTTC. Amino acids: CASSYSQGTMNEQFF.

The chain couples TRBV11-2 to TRBJ2-1; D is possibly TRBD2 (7 bases). Trimming removed 3 bases from V and 6 bases from J, with 18 bases in between. Germline V gene data show CDR1 as SGHAT and CDR2 as FQNNGV. This CDR3 region has 16 residues. CDR3 nucleotides: TGTGCCAGCAGCTTGGGCCCCACAGGGAGGGCCAATGAGCAGTTCTTC. Its protein is CASSLGPTGRANEQFF.

The table lists this clone with a few counts. This sequence joins TRBV27 and TRBJ2-7, with D perhaps matching TRBD2 (6 bases). In germline, CDR1 is MNHEY, CDR2 SMNVEV (reference sequence). The germline V and J ends were trimmed by 4 bases and 5 bases, with 15 bases remaining between them. The CDR3 length is 14 residues. CDR3 coding DNA: TGTGCCAGCAGTTCGACGGTGCGGGACGACGAGCAGTACTTC. The encoded protein is CASSSTVRDDEQYF.

This clone was seen a single time. The CDR3 bases are TGTGCCAGCAGCCCCGGGACTAGCGGCACAGATACGCAGTATTTT. Translated: CASSPGTSGTDTQYF. This sequence joins TRBV11-1 and TRBJ2-3, with 10 bases fitting TRBD2. Germline-derived CDR1 and CDR2 are SGHAT and FQDESV (reference sequence). J gave up 1 base and V 5 bases, and 3 bases lay outside the gene matches. This CDR3 has 15 amino acids.